This passage covers 15 T cell receptor beta chains from one sample sequenced in a study of blood T cell repertoires in COVID-19. Only in-frame clones appear in the TCRdb table, and some are missing; sequencing was by immunoSEQ multiplex PCR. This table holds about 240,000 clones, around four fifths found once. Material for sequencing was peripheral blood. These receptors were collected from a woman in her fifties or sixties with active or convalescent COVID-19.

The chain recombines TRBV6-2 or TRBV6-3 with TRBJ1-1; D not resolved. CDR3 length: 14 residues. The V end was cut by 4 bases, the J end by 5 bases, with 14 bases between. Per the germline V gene, CDR1 is MNHEY and CDR2 is SVGEGT. The CDR3 region has the DNA TGTGCCAGCAGTTCGGCCTGGGCGAGAACTGAAGCTTTCTTT. Encoded protein: CASSSAWARTEAFF.

Worth noting for this clone: Other nucleotide sequences in the sample specify the same CDR3. J is TRBJ1-2 and V is TRBV10-3; D uncertain. CDR3 length: 14 amino acids. Germline CDR1 reads ENHRY; CDR2 reads SYGVKD. The V end lost 0 bases, the J end lost 7 bases, and 12 bases lay between the germline ends. CDR3 bases: TGTGCCATCAGTGAGTCGGCGGACTTAGGTGGCTACACCTTC. Translating it yields CAISESADLGGYTF.

This chain joins TRBV10-3 and TRBJ1-1; TRBD1 aligns across 8 bases. The germline V gene has CDR1 ENHRY and CDR2 SYGVKD. Trimming took 6 bases from V and 4 from J; bases not matched to a gene: 4. The CDR3 is 13 amino acids. As DNA, the CDR3 is TGTGCCATCAGGACAGGGGAGTTCACTGAAGCTTTCTTT. Translation: CAIRTGEFTEAFF.

The chain employs TRBV2 and TRBJ2-3, with D hard to call. Germline lookup yields CDR1 SNHLY and CDR2 FYNNEI. Trimming took off 8 bases at V and 5 bases at J, with 17 bases between the two ends. This CDR3 region has 14 residues. The CDR3 reads CASLPSSPRDTQYF. DNA for the CDR3: TGTGCCAGCCTCCCTAGTTCCCCAAGAGATACGCAGTATTTT.

The chain uses TRBV7-2 and TRBJ2-3, with D maybe TRBD2 (6 bases). This CDR3 comprises 12 residues. CDR1 is SGHTA, CDR2 FQGNSA, per germline. V was clipped by 5 bases and J by 6 bases, with 9 bases between them. CDR3 sequence: CASSLSGDTQYF. CDR3 in DNA: TGTGCCAGCAGCCTGAGCGGGGATACGCAGTATTTT. Full variable domain (remainder filled in from reference TRBV7-2 and TRBJ2-3): GAGVSQSPSNKVTEKGKDVELRCDPISGHTALYWYRQSLGQGLEFLIYFQGNSAPDKSGLPSDRFSAERTGGSVSTLTIQRTQQEDSAVYLCASSLSGDTQYFGPGTRLTVL.

Here the CDR3 reads CSVRTPIEQFF. The CDR3 coding sequence is TGCAGTGTCAGAACCCCGATTGAGCAGTTCTTC. The V call is TRBV20-1, the J call TRBJ2-1; D ambiguous. The CDR3 spans 11 residues. Trimming shortened V by 7 bases and J by 9 bases, and 13 bases separated the two germline ends. Germline CDR1 and CDR2: DFQATT and SNEGSKA (reference sequence).

The V and J genes are TRBV3-1 (or the pseudogene TRBV3-2) and TRBJ2-5; possible D gene TRBD1, 5 bases. From germline, CDR1 is LGHDT and CDR2 YNNKEL (reference sequence). This CDR3 contains 15 residues. Trimming took off 4 bases at V and 4 bases at J, with 16 bases between the two ends. The CDR3 coding sequence is TGTGCCAGCAGCCCCCCCGGCAGGGAAGGAGAGACCCAGTACTTC. Protein sequence: CASSPPGREGETQYF.

This chain links TRBV11-2 with TRBJ1-4; tentative D call: TRBD1 (5 bases). The germline V and J ends were trimmed by 7 bases and 3 bases, with 15 bases remaining between them. The germline V gene encodes CDR1 SGHAT and CDR2 FQNNGV. The CDR3 is 15 amino acids. CDR3 in amino acids: CASNNRQGSNEKLFF. DNA for the CDR3: TGTGCCAGCAACAACAGGCAGGGTTCTAATGAAAAACTGTTTTTT.

The V call is TRBV5-1, the J call TRBJ2-7; D gene ambiguous. CDR1 SGHRS and CDR2 YFSETQ come from the germline V gene. Trimming shortened V by 2 bases and J by 3 bases, and 3 bases separated the two germline ends. The CDR3 is 11 amino acids. The CDR3 spells CASSFGYEQYF. The CDR3 nucleotides read TGCGCCAGCAGCTTCGGCTACGAGCAGTACTTC.

This clone was detected ten times or more. The rearrangement uses TRBV19 and TRBJ2-1, with D maybe TRBD1 (5 bases). Germline V CDR1 and CDR2: LNHDA, SQIVND (reference sequence). V was shortened by 3 bases and J by 3 bases, with 9 bases between the two germline ends. The CDR3 runs 14 residues. The DNA for the CDR3 is TGTGCCAGTAGTATGCAGGGCCACTACAATGAGCAGTTCTTC. Its protein product is CASSMQGHYNEQFF.

The V gene is TRBV5-1, the J gene TRBJ2-2; 9 bases agree with TRBD2. V was clipped by 3 bases and J by 5 bases; unmatched bases: 8. Germline CDR1 reads SGHRS; CDR2 reads YFSETQ. CDR3 length equals 16 residues. This CDR3 reads CASSSSSGGLTGELFF. CDR3 DNA sequence: TGCGCCAGCAGCTCCTCAAGCGGGGGGCTAACCGGGGAGCTGTTTTTT.

This chain joins TRBV7-8 and TRBJ2-3; D is ambiguous. This CDR3 is 12 amino acids long. CDR1 is SGHVS and CDR2 is FQNEAQ in the germline V gene. Trimming removed 5 bases at V and 1 base at J, with 4 bases between. CDR3 in DNA: TGTGCCAGCAGCCCGGGCACAGATACGCAGTATTTT. Protein: CASSPGTDTQYF.

This clone was counted a few times. V is TRBV3-1 (or the pseudogene TRBV3-2) and J is TRBJ2-5; TRBD2 agrees at 13 bases. The CDR3 length is 17 residues. Trimming removed 4 bases from V and 3 bases from J; junction bases left unmatched: 8. Germline V gene lookup returns CDR1 LGHDT and CDR2 YNNKEL (reference sequence). The CDR3 reads CASSPSLGLAGEETQYF. The CDR3 DNA sequence: TGTGCCAGCAGCCCCTCCCTCGGACTAGCGGGGGAAGAGACCCAGTACTTC.

The chain is built from TRBV4-2 and TRBJ2-3, with D perhaps TRBD2 (6 bases). The V end lost 0 bases, the J end lost 0 bases, and 13 bases lay between the germline ends. Per the germline V gene, CDR1 is LGHNA and CDR2 is YNFKEQ. The CDR3 covers 17 residues. CDR3 region: CASSQDQGGASTDTQYF. The CDR3 bases are TGTGCCAGCAGCCAAGATCAGGGCGGGGCGAGCACAGATACGCAGTATTTT.

The rearrangement links TRBV6-5 to TRBJ2-7; 7 nucleotides agree with TRBD1. J was trimmed by 3 bases and V by 6 bases; bases with no gene match: 11. Germline CDR1 and CDR2: MNHEY and SVGAGI. CDR3 size: 15 residues. CDR3 sequence reads: CASRAGAGGIYEQYF. CDR3 bases: TGTGCCAGCAGGGCAGGGGCAGGGGGTATCTACGAGCAGTACTTC.